The next 25 T cell receptor beta chains were all read from a single sample in a study of shared clonotypes between healthy human individuals. The naive CD8 subset, CD45RO-negative cells positively selected for CCR7, excluded terminally differentiated effector memory CD45RA+ cells. TCRdb's copy holds only in-frame clones and misses some; the assay was immunoSEQ multiplex PCR. Of about 2.1 million clones listed, 85% to 95% are singletons. Material for sequencing was naive CD8+ T cells from PBMCs. The receptors stem from a young man in good health. Some clones in this sample may be carry-over from other donors' samples.

The chain has TRBV11-3 and TRBJ2-7; TRBD1 aligns across 7 bases. This CDR3 contains 15 residues. Losses at the gene ends were 4 bases for V and 3 bases for J; bases not matched to a gene: 9. Germline V lookup: CDR1 SGHNT, CDR2 YENEEA. This CDR3 is CASSSTTGTDYEQYF. CDR3 in DNA: TGTGCCAGCAGCTCTACGACCGGGACAGACTACGAGCAGTACTTC.

The rearrangement uses TRBV29-1 and TRBJ1-2, with TRBD1 as a possible D gene (5 bases). From germline, CDR1 is SQVTM and CDR2 ANQGSEA. V dropped 3 bases and J dropped 8 bases, with 16 bases sitting between them. This CDR3 has 13 residues. The CDR3 protein is CSVEGQLVDGYTF. The CDR3 coding sequence is TGCAGCGTTGAGGGGCAGCTAGTTGACGGCTACACCTTC. Full variable domain (rest looked up from reference TRBV29-1 and TRBJ1-2): SAVISQKPSRDICQRGTSLTIQCQVDSQVTMMFWYRQQPGQSLTLIATANQGSEATYESGFVIDKFPISRPNLTFSTLTVSNMSPEDSSIYLCSVEGQLVDGYTFGSGTRLTVV.

As for this clone: The junction and the germline gene differ at one end; a read error may be behind it. The chain joins TRBV7-9 to TRBJ2-3; TRBD2 matches at 7 bases. Germline V gene sequence: CDR1 SEHNR, CDR2 FQNEAQ (reference sequence). CDR3 length: 11 amino acids. As DNA, the CDR3 is TGTGCCAGCAGCTTAAAGCGGGACTGGAATTTT. Its protein is CASSLKRDWNF.

The chain combines TRBV19 with TRBJ2-1; the D call may be TRBD1 or TRBD2 (5 bases each). V gave up 3 bases and J gave up 12 bases, with 15 bases separating them. CDR3 length equals 13 residues. Per germline, CDR1 LNHDA and CDR2 SQIVND (reference sequence). In DNA form, the CDR3 reads TGTGCCAGTAGTATCGGGGACGGCCCACGGCAGTTCTTC. As protein: CASSIGDGPRQFF.

Comment on this clone: The same CDR3 is also encoded by other DNA sequences in this sample. This rearrangement joins TRBV2 to TRBJ1-5; D is possibly TRBD1 (5 bases). CDR3 size: 14 residues. Trimming removed 1 base at V and 6 bases at J, with 10 bases between. The germline gives CDR1 SNHLY, CDR2 FYNNEI. CDR3 in amino acids: CASSEGRGGQPQHF. CDR3 bases: TGTGCCAGCAGTGAAGGTAGGGGAGGTCAGCCCCAGCATTTT.

The chain has TRBV2 and TRBJ1-5; D gene ambiguous. This CDR3 is built from 14 residues. V was trimmed by 5 bases and J by 1 base, leaving 9 bases between them. Per germline, CDR1 SNHLY and CDR2 FYNNEI. The CDR3 here is CASSPGISNQPQHF. CDR3 bases: TGTGCCAGCAGTCCCGGGATAAGCAATCAGCCCCAGCATTTT. Full variable domain (rest looked up from reference TRBV2 and TRBJ1-5): EPEVTQTPSHQVTQMGQEVILRCVPISNHLYFYWYRQILGQKVEFLVSFYNNEISEKSEIFDDQFSVERPDGSNFTLKIRSTKLEDSAMYFCASSPGISNQPQHFGDGTRLSIL.

The rearrangement joins TRBV5-1 to TRBJ2-5; 10 bases line up with TRBD2. V shed 1 base and J 5 bases; nucleotides not matched to a gene: 11. The germline CDR1 and CDR2 sequences are SGHRS and YFSETQ. The CDR3 contains 17 residues. In nucleotides, the CDR3 is TGCGCCAGCAGCTTGAACCCGGCTAGCGGGAGTTTCGAGACCCAGTACTTC. This codes for CASSLNPASGSFETQYF.

Turning to this clone: In the same sample, other DNA sequences code for this CDR3. DNA for the CDR3: TGTGCCACCAGCAGAGCTAGCACAGATACGCAGTATTTT. As protein: CATSRASTDTQYF. The rearrangement links TRBV15 to TRBJ2-3; D remains unclear. V lost 1 base, J lost 0 bases, and 2 bases lay in between. The CDR3 covers 13 residues. Germline loops: CDR1 LNHNV, CDR2 YYDKDF (reference sequence).

The chain joins TRBV14 to TRBJ2-1; a weak D match, TRBD2 (6 bases). Trimming cost V 6 bases and J 7 bases, with 13 bases left between them. Per germline, CDR1 SGHDN and CDR2 FVKESK. The CDR3 loop spans 13 amino acids. In nucleotides, the CDR3 is TGTGCCAGCAGGACTAGAGGTATGAATGAGCAGTTCTTC. This sequence encodes CASRTRGMNEQFF.

The chain links TRBV7-6 to TRBJ2-7; TRBD1 matches 7 bases. Per the germline V gene, CDR1 is SGHVS and CDR2 is FNYEAQ. The junction had 6 bases not matched to a gene; V was cut back by 4 bases and J by 0 bases. The CDR3 extends over 15 amino acids. CDR3 residues: CASSYIRDSSYEQYF. The CDR3 region has the DNA TGTGCCAGCAGCTACATCCGGGACAGCTCCTACGAGCAGTACTTC.

As for this clone: Other DNA sequences within the sample encode an identical CDR3. The chain uses TRBV6-5 and TRBJ2-2, with D perhaps being TRBD1 or TRBD2 (6 bases each). The germline V and J ends were trimmed by 0 bases and 0 bases, with 8 bases remaining between them. The CDR3 totals 16 residues. In germline, CDR1 is MNHEY, CDR2 SVGAGI. For the CDR3, the DNA is TGTGCCAGCAGTTACTCCGGGGGCCCGAACACCGGGGAGCTGTTTTTT. Protein: CASSYSGGPNTGELFF.

The rearrangement links TRBV5-1 to TRBJ2-7; D unresolved. This CDR3 comprises 16 residues. Deletions cut 0 bases from V and 0 bases from J, with 13 bases between. Germline CDR1 is SGHRS and CDR2 is YFSETQ. In DNA form, the CDR3 reads TGCGCCAGCAGCTTGGAATTGACACGTTCCTCCTACGAGCAGTACTTC. It codes for CASSLELTRSSYEQYF.

The genes are TRBV28 and TRBJ1-4, with D uncertain. CDR1 MDHEN and CDR2 SYDVKM come from the germline V gene. V lost 2 bases and J lost 3, with 13 bases in between. The CDR3 length is 16 residues. The CDR3 is CASSLGQDGPNEKLFF. Written as DNA, the CDR3 is TGTGCCAGCAGTTTAGGTCAGGACGGGCCTAATGAAAAACTGTTTTTT.

DNA of the CDR3: TGTGCCAGCAGAGAGGGGACTAGCGGGATAAGCGGGGAGCTGTTTTTT. Protein sequence: CASREGTSGISGELFF. This rearrangement joins TRBV2 to TRBJ2-2, with 13 bases that match TRBD2. The germline CDR1 and CDR2 sequences are SNHLY and FYNNEI. V gave up 6 bases and J gave up 7 bases; unmatched junction bases: 8. CDR3 length: 16 residues.

The chain recombines TRBV9 with TRBJ2-7; D is uncertain. Between the trimmed V and J ends, which lost 4 bases and 5 bases, there was a span of 7 bases. Looked up from germline, CDR1 is SGDLS and CDR2 is YYNGEE. The CDR3 length is 11 residues. The CDR3 region has the DNA TGTGCCAGCAGCTTAGCACACGAGCAGTACTTC. Amino acid sequence: CASSLAHEQYF.

The chain employs TRBV9 and TRBJ2-7, with D unclear. Trimming pared 3 bases from V and 3 bases from J, leaving 13 bases between. This CDR3 region has 14 residues. Germline V CDR1 and CDR2: SGDLS, YYNGEE. CDR3 loop: CASSARRDVYEQYF. DNA for the CDR3: TGTGCCAGCAGCGCGCGTAGGGATGTCTACGAGCAGTACTTC.

This clone is a singleton in its sample. This rearrangement joins TRBV4-3 to TRBJ2-2; D gene ambiguous. This CDR3 is built from 17 residues. The germline V gene has CDR1 LGHNA and CDR2 YSLEER. The V gene lost 0 bases and the J gene lost 1 base, with 12 bases spanning the gap. The CDR3 DNA is TGCGCCAGCAGCCAAGAATCTGGGGTCCTGAACACCGGGGAGCTGTTTTTT. Protein: CASSQESGVLNTGELFF.

The chain links TRBV27 to TRBJ1-5, with D hard to call. In germline, CDR1 is MNHEY, CDR2 SMNVEV (reference sequence). V was cut by 1 base and J by 13 bases, with 14 bases left in between. This CDR3 comprises 13 residues. The chain's CDR3 is CASSLFGSSQQHF. CDR3 nucleotides: TGTGCCAGCAGTTTATTTGGGTCTAGCCAGCAGCATTTT.

The CDR3 sequence: CAWRRVMNTEAFF. For the CDR3, the DNA is TGTGCCTGGAGACGGGTAATGAACACTGAAGCTTTCTTT. The chain carries TRBV30 and TRBJ1-1; D is uncertain. V shed 3 bases and J shed 0 bases, with 8 bases lying between them. The CDR3 contains 13 residues. Germline V gene sequence: CDR1 GTSNPN, CDR2 SVGIG (reference sequence).

The genes are TRBV7-9 and TRBJ1-4; 9 positions agree with TRBD1. CDR1 and CDR2 (germline): SEHNR, FQNEAQ (reference sequence). J gave up 6 bases and V 5 bases, and 4 bases lay outside the gene matches. The CDR3 spans 14 residues. CDR3 region: CASSHRDRDEKLFF. In DNA, the CDR3 is TGTGCCAGCAGCCACCGGGACAGGGATGAAAAACTGTTTTTT.

This clone has only a few counts. The genes are TRBV4-1 and TRBJ1-5; a possible D gene is TRBD1 (6 bases). Deletions cut 1 base from V and 3 bases from J, with 13 bases between. CDR1 MGHRA and CDR2 YSYEKL come from the germline V gene. This CDR3 is 16 amino acids long. CDR3 sequence: CASSQATGLNNQPQHF. CDR3 sequence (DNA): TGCGCCAGCAGCCAAGCCACAGGGCTGAACAATCAGCCCCAGCATTTT.

The chain is built from TRBV6-5 and TRBJ2-5; 7 bases agree with TRBD1. The CDR3 runs to 13 residues. The trim removed 8 bases at V and 2 bases at J, leaving 5 bases unmatched. The germline CDR1 and CDR2 sequences are MNHEY and SVGAGI. The CDR3 DNA is TGTGCCAGCGCCTCGGACAGGCAAGAGACCCAGTACTTC. Its translation is CASASDRQETQYF.

The rearrangement joins TRBV7-9 to TRBJ1-2, with unresolved D. Trimming stripped 5 bases from V and 6 bases from J, with 13 bases between. This CDR3 is 13 amino acids long. Germline values: CDR1 SEHNR, CDR2 FQNEAQ (reference sequence). Here the CDR3 reads CASSRGRGDGYTF. The CDR3 nucleotides read TGTGCCAGCAGCCGTGGGCGCGGGGATGGCTACACCTTC. The whole variable domain, filled in from reference TRBV7-9 and TRBJ1-2, reads DTGVSQNPRHKITKRGQNVTFRCDPISEHNRLYWYRQTLGQGPEFLTYFQNEAQLEKSRLLSDRFSAERPKGSFSTLEIQRTEQGDSAMYLCASSRGRGDGYTFGSGTRLTVV.

The chain carries TRBV12-5 and TRBJ2-1, with 8 bases lining up with TRBD2. CDR1 and CDR2 (germline): LGHNT, FRNRAP. The CDR3 extends over 15 amino acids. The V and J ends lost 7 bases and 8 bases, in that order; junction bases with no gene match: 13. CDR3 bases: TGTGCTAGTGCCCCGGGCCTGCTAGCGGGCTATGAGCAGTTCTTC. It translates to CASAPGLLAGYEQFF. Full variable domain (rest looked up from reference TRBV12-5 and TRBJ2-1): DARVTQTPRHKVTEMGQEVTMRCQPILGHNTVFWYRQTMMQGLELLAYFRNRAPLDDSGMPKDRFSAEMPDATLATLKIQPSEPRDSAVYFCASAPGLLAGYEQFFGPGTRLTVL.

The rearrangement links TRBV7-8 to TRBJ2-7; D remains unclear. This CDR3 is 13 amino acids long. Germline V CDR1 and CDR2: SGHVS, FQNEAQ. V lost 1 base to trimming and J lost 0 bases, with 4 bases between them. The CDR3 nucleotides read TGTGCCAGCAGCTTAGAAAACTCCTACGAGCAGTACTTC. Its protein is CASSLENSYEQYF.